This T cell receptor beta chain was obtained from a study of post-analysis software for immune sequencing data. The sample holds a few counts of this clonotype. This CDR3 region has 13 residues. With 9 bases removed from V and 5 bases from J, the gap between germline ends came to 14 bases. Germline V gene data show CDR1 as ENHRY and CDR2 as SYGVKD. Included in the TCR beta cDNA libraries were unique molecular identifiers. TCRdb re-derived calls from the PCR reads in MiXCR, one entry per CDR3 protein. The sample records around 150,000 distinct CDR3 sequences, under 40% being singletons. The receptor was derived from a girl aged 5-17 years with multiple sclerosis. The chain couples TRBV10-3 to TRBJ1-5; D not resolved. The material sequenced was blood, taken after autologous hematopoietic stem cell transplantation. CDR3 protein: CAIGRATDQPQHF. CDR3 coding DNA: TGTGCCATAGGGAGGGCAACGGATCAGCCCCAGCATTTT.